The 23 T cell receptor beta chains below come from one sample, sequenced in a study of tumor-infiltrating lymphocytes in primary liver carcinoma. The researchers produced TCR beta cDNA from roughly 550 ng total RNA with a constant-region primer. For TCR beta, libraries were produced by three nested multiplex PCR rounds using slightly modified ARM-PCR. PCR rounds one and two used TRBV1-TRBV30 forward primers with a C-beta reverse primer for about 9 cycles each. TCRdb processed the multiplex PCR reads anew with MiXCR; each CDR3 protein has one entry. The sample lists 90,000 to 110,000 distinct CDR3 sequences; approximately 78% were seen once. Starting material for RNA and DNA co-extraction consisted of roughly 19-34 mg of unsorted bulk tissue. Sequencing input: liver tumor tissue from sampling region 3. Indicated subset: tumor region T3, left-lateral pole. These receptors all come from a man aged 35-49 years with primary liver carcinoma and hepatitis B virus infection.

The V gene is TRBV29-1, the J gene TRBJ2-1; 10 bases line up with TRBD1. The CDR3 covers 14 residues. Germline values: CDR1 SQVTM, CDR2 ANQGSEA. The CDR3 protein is CIVDGTGVSSEQFF. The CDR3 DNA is TGCATCGTCGACGGGACAGGGGTGAGCAGTGAGCAGTTCTTC.

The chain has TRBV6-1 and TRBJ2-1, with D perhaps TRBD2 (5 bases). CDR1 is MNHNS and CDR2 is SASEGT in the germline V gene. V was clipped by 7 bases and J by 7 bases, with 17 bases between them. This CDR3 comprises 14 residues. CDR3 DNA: TGTGCCAGCATCATAGCGAGAGTACTTAATGAGCAGTTCTTC. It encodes CASIIARVLNEQFF.

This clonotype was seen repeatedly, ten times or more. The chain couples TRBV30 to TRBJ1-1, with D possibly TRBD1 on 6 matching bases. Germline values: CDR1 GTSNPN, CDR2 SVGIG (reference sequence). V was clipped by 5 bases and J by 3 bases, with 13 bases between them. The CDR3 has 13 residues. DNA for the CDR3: TGTGCCTGGCTGAGGGGGTTTTACACTGAAGCTTTCTTT. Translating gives CAWLRGFYTEAFF.

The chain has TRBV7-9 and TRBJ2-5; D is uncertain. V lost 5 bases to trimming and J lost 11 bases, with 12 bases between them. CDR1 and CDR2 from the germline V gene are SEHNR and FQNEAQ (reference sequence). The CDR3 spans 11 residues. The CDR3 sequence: CASSTDDTQYF. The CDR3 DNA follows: TGTGCCAGCAGCACCGATGACACGCAGTACTTC. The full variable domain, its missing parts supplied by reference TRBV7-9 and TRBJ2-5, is DTGVSQNPRHKITKRGQNVTFRCDPISEHNRLYWYRQTLGQGPEFLTYFQNEAQLEKSRLLSDRFSAERPKGSFSTLEIQRTEQGDSAMYLCASSTDDTQYFGPGTRLLVL.

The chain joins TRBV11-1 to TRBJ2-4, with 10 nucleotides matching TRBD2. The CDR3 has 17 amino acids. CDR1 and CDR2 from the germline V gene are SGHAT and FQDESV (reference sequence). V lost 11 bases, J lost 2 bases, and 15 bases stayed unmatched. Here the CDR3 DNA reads TGTGCCGTCATCTTTCCGGGAACTAGCGGGACCAAAAACATTCAGTACTTC. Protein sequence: CAVIFPGTSGTKNIQYF.

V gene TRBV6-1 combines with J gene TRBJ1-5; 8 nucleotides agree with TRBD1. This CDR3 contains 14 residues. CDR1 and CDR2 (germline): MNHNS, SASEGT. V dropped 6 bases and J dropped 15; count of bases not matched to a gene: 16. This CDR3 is CASRIGTGNQPWHF. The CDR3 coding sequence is TGTGCCAGCAGGATTGGGACAGGTAATCAGCCCTGGCATTTT.

This CDR3 is CASNYATGGKFF. CDR3 coding DNA: TGTGCCAGCAACTACGCGACAGGGGGGAAATTCTTC. This chain links TRBV11-2 with TRBJ2-1; 9 positions agree with TRBD1. CDR1 and CDR2 (germline): SGHAT, FQNNGV. This CDR3 comprises 12 residues. V dropped 7 bases and J dropped 16; count of bases not matched to a gene: 11.

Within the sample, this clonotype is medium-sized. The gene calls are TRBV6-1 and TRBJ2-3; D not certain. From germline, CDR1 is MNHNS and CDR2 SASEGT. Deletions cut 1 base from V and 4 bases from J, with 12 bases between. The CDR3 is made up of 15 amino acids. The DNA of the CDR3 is TGTGCCAGCAGTGAAGGTAGCTGGCCCGCAGATACGCAGTATTTT. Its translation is CASSEGSWPADTQYF.

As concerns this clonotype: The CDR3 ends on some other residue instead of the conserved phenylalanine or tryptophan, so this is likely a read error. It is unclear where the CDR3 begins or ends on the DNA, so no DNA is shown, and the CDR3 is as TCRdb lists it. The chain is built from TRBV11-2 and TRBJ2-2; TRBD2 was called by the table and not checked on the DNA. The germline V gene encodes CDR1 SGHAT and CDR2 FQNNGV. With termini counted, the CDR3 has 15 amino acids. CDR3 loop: CASSPWTANTGEPFL.

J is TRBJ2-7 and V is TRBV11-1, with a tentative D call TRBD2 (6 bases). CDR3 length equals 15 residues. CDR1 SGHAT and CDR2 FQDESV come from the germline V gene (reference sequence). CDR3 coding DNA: TGTATCAGCAGCTCATCCCGGGACTCCTTCTACGAGCAGTACTTC. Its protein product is CISSSSRDSFYEQYF. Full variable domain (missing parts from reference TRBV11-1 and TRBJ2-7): EAEVAQSPRYKITEKSQAVAFWCDPISGHATLYWYRQILGQGPELLVQFQDESVVDDSQLPKDRFSAERLKGVDSTLKIQPAELGDSAMYLCISSSSRDSFYEQYFGPGTRLTVT.

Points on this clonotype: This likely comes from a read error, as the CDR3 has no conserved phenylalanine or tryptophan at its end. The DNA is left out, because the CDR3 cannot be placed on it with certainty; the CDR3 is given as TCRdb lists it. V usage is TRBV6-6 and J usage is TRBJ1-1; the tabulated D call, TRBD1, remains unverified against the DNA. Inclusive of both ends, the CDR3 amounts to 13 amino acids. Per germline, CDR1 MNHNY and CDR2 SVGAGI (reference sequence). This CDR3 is CAGSIGGTTEAYY.

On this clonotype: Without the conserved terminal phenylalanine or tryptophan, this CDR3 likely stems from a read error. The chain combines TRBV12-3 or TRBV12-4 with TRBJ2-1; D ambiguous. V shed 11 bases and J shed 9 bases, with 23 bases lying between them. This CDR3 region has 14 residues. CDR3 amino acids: CAGQSEPHYGEQFS. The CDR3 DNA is TGTGCCGGCCAAAGCGAGCCGCATTACGGTGAGCAGTTCTCC.

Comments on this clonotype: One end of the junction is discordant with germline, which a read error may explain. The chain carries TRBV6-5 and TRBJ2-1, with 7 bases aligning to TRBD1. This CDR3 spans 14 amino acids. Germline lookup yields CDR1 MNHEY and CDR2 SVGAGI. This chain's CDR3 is CASSYEGGNNEQFF. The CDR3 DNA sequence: TGCGCCAGCAGTTACGAAGGGGGCAACAATGAGCAGTTCTTC.

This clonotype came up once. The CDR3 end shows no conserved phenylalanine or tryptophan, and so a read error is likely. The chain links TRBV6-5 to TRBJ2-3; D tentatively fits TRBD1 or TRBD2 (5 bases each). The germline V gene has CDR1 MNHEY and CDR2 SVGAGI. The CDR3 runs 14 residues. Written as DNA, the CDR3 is TGTACCAGCAAAAGGAGAGGGGGCACAGATACGCAGTATGTT. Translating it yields CTSKRRGGTDTQYV.

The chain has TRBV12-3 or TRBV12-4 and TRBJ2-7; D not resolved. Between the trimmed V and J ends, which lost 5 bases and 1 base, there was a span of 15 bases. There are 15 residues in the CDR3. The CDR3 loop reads CASSPAWAISYEQYF. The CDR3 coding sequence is TGTGCCAGCAGTCCAGCGTGGGCCATATCCTACGAGCAGTACTTC.

The CDR3 nucleotides read TGTGCCAGCGGCCAGGAGGGGGAGACCCAGTACTTC. Its translation: CASGQEGETQYF. The chain is built from TRBV7-9 and TRBJ2-5; perhaps TRBD2 as D (6 bases). V gave up 8 bases and J gave up 5 bases, with 12 bases separating them. The CDR3 runs 12 residues. Germline V lookup: CDR1 SEHNR, CDR2 FQNEAQ (reference sequence). Full variable domain (remainder filled in from reference TRBV7-9 and TRBJ2-5): DTGVSQNPRHKITKRGQNVTFRCDPISEHNRLYWYRQTLGQGPEFLTYFQNEAQLEKSRLLSDRFSAERPKGSFSTLEIQRTEQGDSAMYLCASGQEGETQYFGPGTRLLVL.

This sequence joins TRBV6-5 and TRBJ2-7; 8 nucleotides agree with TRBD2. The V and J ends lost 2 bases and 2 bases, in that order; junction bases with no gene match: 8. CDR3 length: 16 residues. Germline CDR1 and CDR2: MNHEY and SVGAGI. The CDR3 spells CASSYTLGGEAYEQYF. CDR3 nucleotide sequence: TGTGCCAGCAGTTACACCCTCGGGGGGGAGGCCTACGAGCAGTACTTC.

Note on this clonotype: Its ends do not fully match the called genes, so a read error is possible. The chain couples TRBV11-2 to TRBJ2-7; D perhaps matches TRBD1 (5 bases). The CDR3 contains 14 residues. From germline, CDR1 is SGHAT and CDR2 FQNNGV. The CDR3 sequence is CASSSDSNSYKQYF. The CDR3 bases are TGTGCCAGCAGCTCTGACAGTAACTCCTACAAGCAGTACTTC. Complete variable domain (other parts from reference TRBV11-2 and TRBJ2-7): EAGVAQSPRYKIIEKRQSVAFWCNPISGHATLYWYQQILGQGPKLLIQFQNNGVVDDSQLPKDRFSAERLKGVDSTLKIQPAKLEDSAVYLCASSSDSNSYKQYFGPGTRLTVT.

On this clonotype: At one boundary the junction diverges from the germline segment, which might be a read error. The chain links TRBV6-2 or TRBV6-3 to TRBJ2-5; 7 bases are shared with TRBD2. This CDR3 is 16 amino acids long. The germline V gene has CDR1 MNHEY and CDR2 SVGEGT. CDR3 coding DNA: TGTGCCAGCATCCCAGGTGGCGGGAGTCATCGGGAGACCCATTACTTC. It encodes CASIPGGGSHRETHYF.

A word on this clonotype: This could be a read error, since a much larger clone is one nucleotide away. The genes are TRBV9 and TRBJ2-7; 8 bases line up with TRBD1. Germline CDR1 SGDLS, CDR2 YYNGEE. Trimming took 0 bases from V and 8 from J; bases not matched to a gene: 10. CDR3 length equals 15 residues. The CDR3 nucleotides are TGTGCCAGCAGCGTAGGGGACAGGTCGACGTACAAGCAGTACTTC. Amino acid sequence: CASSVGDRSTYKQYF.

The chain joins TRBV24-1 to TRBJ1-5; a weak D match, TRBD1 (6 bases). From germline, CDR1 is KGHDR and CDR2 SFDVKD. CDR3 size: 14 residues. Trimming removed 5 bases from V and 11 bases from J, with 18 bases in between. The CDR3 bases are TGTGCCACCAGTGGCCGGGACATAGGACAGTCCCAGCATTTT. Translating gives CATSGRDIGQSQHF.

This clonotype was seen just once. The CDR3 nucleotides are TGTGCCAGCCGCCCGGGCGACAGGGGGGTGAGGAACTCACCCCTCCACTTT. Translated: CASRPGDRGVRNSPLHF. V is TRBV5-5 and J is TRBJ1-6; 9 positions agree with TRBD1. The CDR3 consists of 17 residues. Germline V CDR1 and CDR2: SGHKS, YYEKEE (reference sequence). J was trimmed by 10 bases and V by 7 bases; bases with no gene match: 18.

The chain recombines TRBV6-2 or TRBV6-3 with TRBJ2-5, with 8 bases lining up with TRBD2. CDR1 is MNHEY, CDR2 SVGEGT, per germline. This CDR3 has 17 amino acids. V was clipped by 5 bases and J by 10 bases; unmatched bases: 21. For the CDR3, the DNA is TGTGCCAGCAGTCTCTCTACAGCGGGAGACCAAAAAGAGGGCCAGTACTTC. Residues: CASSLSTAGDQKEGQYF.